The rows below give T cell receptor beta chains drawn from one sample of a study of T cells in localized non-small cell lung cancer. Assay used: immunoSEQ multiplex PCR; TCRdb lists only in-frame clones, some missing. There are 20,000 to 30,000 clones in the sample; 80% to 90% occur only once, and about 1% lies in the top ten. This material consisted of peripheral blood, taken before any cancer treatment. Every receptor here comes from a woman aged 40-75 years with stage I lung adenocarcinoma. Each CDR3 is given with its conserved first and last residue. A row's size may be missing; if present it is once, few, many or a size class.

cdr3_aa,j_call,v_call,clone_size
CASSSEGGWTDTQYF,TRBJ2-3,TRBV7-2,-
CASSDSTGSGANVLTF,TRBJ2-6,TRBV6-4,-
CAWLSGGARQFF,TRBJ2-1,TRBV30,-
CASSRLRGAQDTQYF,TRBJ2-3,TRBV28,-
CASSRIARFYEQYF,TRBJ2-7,TRBV6-4,-
CASRAGTSGGEQFF,TRBJ2-1,TRBV2,-
CASSSGYNEQFF,TRBJ2-1,TRBV27,once
CASSFLAGAQETQYF,TRBJ2-5,TRBV5-1,-
CASSPITEYPGDTQYF,TRBJ2-3,TRBV18,-
CASTLGQLNSYEQYF,TRBJ2-7,TRBV7-2,once
CASSLRQGDGYTF,TRBJ1-2,TRBV5-6,-
CASSAPRLGKGYGYTF,TRBJ1-2,TRBV6-1,-
CASSQYTGKGYEQYF,TRBJ2-7,TRBV5-7,-
CASSIGNNNQPQHF,TRBJ1-5,TRBV28,-
CASSSAGGTDTQYF,TRBJ2-3,TRBV7-3,-
CASSPPAGFRDTQYF,TRBJ2-3,TRBV7-9,-
CASIGTDSNQPQHF,TRBJ1-5,TRBV6-1,-
CASSLKTGKGSPLHF,TRBJ1-6,TRBV21-1,-
CASSPIFLGTGFWNGYTF,TRBJ1-2,TRBV11-1,-
CASWEGRSGNTIYF,TRBJ1-3,TRBV7-9,-
CASSASGTITETQYF,TRBJ2-5,TRBV7-2,-
CASSDSPGSNGELFF,TRBJ2-2,TRBV6-4,-
CASSLFTAEQYF,TRBJ2-7,TRBV7-9,-
CASSSSGTGSPTHGYTF,TRBJ1-2,TRBV7-9,once
CASSPETYEQYF,TRBJ2-7,TRBV18,-
CASSQDGYQPQHF,TRBJ1-5,TRBV4-3,-
CASSSGGSIHEQYF,TRBJ2-7,TRBV19,-
CASSVVGETQYF,TRBJ2-5,TRBV5-1,-
CASSPGGMNTEAFF,TRBJ1-1,TRBV11-2,-
CASSERGNRGNVLTF,TRBJ2-6,TRBV6-1,-
CASQVGAQAEAFF,TRBJ1-1,TRBV7-9,-
CASSPGQNQPQHF,TRBJ1-5,TRBV27,-
CASSQDLGRVEKLFF,TRBJ1-4,TRBV4-3,-
CAWSDAGTGAKPQHF,TRBJ1-5,TRBV30,-
CASSLVLMSKLFF,TRBJ1-4,TRBV5-1,few
CATRQGKGVGYTF,TRBJ1-2,TRBV2,-
CATSRSAETQYF,TRBJ2-5,TRBV15,-
CASSQAWGGRSYEQYF,TRBJ2-7,TRBV14,-
CASSRHQGWETQYF,TRBJ2-5,TRBV7-7,-
CASSLGGAMRLDGYTF,TRBJ1-2,TRBV11-2,-
CASNQDLDNYGYTF,TRBJ1-2,TRBV4-1,-
CATRTETNEKLFF,TRBJ1-4,TRBV10-2,-
CASSGQTGGTEAFF,TRBJ1-1,TRBV9,-
CASSFAGSTDTQYF,TRBJ2-3,TRBV2,-
CASSLQGGTEAFF,TRBJ1-1,TRBV5-4,-
CASSTIRDTNYGYTF,TRBJ1-2,TRBV2,-
CASSAQGLRTDTQYF,TRBJ2-3,TRBV7-8,-
CAWTGGGEKLFF,TRBJ1-4,TRBV30,-
CASSASGLQETQYF,TRBJ2-5,TRBV9,-
CASSLVGSGANVLTF,TRBJ2-6,TRBV5-4,-
CASSSPGQEANTIYF,TRBJ1-3,TRBV7-9,-
CASGSGQGSSPLHF,TRBJ1-6,TRBV6-5,-
CASSVGRGDEKLFF,TRBJ1-4,TRBV2,-
CASSGTSGGRISYEQYF,TRBJ2-7,TRBV2,-
CAISLYGTEAFF,TRBJ1-1,TRBV10-3,-
CASSPQGTGGEPQHF,TRBJ1-5,TRBV18,-
CASSLMDSQNTEAFF,TRBJ1-1,TRBV7-9,-
CAIRNRVPGELFF,TRBJ2-2,TRBV10-3,-
CASSSTGNQPQHF,TRBJ1-5,TRBV5-8,-
CASTGREGYTF,TRBJ1-2,TRBV7-6,few